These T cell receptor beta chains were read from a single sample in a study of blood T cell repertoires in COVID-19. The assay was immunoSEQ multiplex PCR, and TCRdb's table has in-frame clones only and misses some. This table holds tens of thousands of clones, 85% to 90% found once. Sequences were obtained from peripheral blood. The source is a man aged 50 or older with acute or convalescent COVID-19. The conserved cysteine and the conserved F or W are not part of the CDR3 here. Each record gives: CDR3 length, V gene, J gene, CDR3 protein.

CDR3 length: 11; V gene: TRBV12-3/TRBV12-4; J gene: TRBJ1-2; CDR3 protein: ASSLGGNYGYT
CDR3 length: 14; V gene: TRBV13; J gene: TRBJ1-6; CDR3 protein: ASREEMATYNSPLH
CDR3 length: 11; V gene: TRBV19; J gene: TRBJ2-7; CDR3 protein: ASSPHQGDEQY
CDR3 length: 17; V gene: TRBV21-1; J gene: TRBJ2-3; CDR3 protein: ASSKVFTGPAGPTDTQY
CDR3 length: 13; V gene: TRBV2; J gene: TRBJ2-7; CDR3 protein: ASRARDRGIYEQY
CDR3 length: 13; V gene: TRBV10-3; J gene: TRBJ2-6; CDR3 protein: ATEDRTTGANVLT
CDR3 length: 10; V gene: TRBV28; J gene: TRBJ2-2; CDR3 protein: ASSLQTGELF
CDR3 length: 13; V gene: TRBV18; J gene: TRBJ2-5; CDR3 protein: ASSPPGNRVETQY
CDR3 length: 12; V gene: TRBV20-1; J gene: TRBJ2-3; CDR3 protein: SASLAGSTDTQY
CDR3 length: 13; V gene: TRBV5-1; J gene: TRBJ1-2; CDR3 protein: ASSPDQGTGISYT
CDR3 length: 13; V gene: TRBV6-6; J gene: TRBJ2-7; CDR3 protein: ASSSGGLSTGEQY
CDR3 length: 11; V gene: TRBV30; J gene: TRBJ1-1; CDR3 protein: AWSVAGETEAF
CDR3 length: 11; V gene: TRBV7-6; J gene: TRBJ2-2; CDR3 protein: ASSQGPGGELF
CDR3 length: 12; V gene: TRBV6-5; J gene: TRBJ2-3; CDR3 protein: ASSYRGAADTQY
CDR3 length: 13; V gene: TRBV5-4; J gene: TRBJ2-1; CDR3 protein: ASSLPGLSYNEQF
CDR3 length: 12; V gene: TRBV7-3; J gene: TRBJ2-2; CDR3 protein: ASRRDRATGELF
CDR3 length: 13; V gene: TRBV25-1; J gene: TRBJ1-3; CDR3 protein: ASSESPRTGGTIY
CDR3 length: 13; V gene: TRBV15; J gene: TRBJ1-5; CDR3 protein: ATSSQGSFIQPQH
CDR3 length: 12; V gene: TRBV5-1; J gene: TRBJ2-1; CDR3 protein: ASRAGSSYNEQF
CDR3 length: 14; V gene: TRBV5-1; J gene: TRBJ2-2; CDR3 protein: ASSWQPGQGPGELF
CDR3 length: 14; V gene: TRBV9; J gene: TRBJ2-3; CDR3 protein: ASSVGTGARTDTQY
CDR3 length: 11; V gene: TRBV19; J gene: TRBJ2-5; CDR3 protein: ATSGTGGQTQY
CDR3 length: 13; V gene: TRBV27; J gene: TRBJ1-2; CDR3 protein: ASSLLPDRGYGYT
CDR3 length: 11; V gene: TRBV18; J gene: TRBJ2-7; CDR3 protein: ASSPPSGREQY
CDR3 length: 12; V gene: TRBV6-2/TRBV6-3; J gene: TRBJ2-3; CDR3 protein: ASSGQRFTDTQY
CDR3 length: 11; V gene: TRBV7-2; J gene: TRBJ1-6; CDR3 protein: ASSPGQGAPLH
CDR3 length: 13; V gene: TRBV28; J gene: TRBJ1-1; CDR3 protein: ASTREEGLNTEAF
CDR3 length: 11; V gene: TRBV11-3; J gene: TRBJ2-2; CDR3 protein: ASRGGGTGELF
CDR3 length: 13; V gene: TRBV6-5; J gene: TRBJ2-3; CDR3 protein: ASSRLAGGADTQY
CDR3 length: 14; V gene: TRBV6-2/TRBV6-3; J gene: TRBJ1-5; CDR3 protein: ASSYKGQLRYQPQH
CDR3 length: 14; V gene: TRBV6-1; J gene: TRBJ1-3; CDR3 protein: ASSETLGLSGNTIY
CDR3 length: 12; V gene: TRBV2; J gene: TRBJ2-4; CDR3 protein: ASSGWTSGNIQY
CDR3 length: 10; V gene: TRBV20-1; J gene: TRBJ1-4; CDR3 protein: SASRSNEKLF
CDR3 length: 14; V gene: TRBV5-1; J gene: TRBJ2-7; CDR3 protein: ASSLDGAARSYEQY
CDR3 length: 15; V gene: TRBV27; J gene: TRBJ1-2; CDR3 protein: ASSLSFRGGDLKGYT
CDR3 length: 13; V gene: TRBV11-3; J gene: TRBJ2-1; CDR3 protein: ASSSRRERYNEQF
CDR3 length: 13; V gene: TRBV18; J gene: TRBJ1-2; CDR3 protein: ASSPRGQGKDGYT
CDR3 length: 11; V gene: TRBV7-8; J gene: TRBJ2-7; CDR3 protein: ASSAGLTYEQY
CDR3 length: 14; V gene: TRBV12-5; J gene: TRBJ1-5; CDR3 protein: ASGLVREGTGRPQH
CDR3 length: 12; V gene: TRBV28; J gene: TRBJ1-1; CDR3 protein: ASSLSRVIPEAF
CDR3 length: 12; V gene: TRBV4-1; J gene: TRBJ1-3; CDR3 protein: ASSQDNPGNTIY
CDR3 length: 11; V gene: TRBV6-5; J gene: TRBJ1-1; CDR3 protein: ASSYSWNTEAF
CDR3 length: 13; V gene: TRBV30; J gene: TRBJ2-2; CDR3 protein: AWTRGVGGTGELF
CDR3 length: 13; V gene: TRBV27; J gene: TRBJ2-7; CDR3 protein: ASSPMSSGNYEQY
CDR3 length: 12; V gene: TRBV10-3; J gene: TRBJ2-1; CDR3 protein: AISESIVYNEQF
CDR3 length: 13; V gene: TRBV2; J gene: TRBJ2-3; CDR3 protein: ASSEGGTSGYTQY
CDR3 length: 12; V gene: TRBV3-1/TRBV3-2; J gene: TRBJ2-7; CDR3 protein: ASSQGEYSYEQY
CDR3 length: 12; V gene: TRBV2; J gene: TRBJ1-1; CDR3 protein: ASIPPGALIVAF
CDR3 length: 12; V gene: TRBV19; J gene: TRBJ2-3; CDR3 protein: ASSIVYGRNTQY
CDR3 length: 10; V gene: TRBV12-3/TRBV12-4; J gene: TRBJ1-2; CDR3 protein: ASKSGGYGYT
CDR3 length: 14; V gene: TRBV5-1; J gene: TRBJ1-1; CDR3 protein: ASSLAVGAQNTEAF
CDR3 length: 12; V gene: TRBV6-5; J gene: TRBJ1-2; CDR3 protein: ASRIAGGADGYT
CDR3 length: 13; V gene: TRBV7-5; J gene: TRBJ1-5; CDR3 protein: ARSLATGGNQPQH
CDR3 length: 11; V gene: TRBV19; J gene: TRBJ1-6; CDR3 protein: ASRRDSNSPLH
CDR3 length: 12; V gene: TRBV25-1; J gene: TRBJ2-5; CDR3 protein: ASSLLVGGETQY
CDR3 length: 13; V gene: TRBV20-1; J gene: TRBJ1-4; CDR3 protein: SASNLQGEYEKLF
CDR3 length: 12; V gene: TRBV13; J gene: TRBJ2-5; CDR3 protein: ASSLDRGGETQY